These 30 T cell receptor beta chains share one sample of origin, sequenced in a study of blood T cell repertoires in COVID-19 (dated by TCRdb to 2018 to 2021). The library relied on the immunoSEQ multiplex PCR assay. What TCRdb holds here is the immuneACCESS table cut down to in-frame rearrangements. Part of the clones is not present; checked against another copy, under half of the missing clones reflect an unresolved V gene, and the others are unexplained. Present in this sample are almost 200,000 clones, around 92% of which were seen just once. Over 7% of the sample goes to the ten largest clones. The sample consisted of PBMCs or T cells enriched from blood (not recorded which). The receptors stem from a woman in her late teens or twenties who had recovered from COVID-19.

This clone has only one observation. The rearrangement joins TRBV4-1 to TRBJ1-1; 8 positions agree with TRBD1. Looked up from germline, CDR1 is MGHRA and CDR2 is YSYEKL. The V segment lost 4 bases and the J segment 0 bases; nucleotides outside the gene matches: 4. The CDR3 has 15 residues. The CDR3: CASSPQDRVNTEAFF. The CDR3 DNA reads TGCGCCAGCAGCCCCCAGGACAGGGTGAACACTGAAGCTTTCTTT.

The chain couples TRBV5-6 to TRBJ1-2; D call uncertain. Trimming cost V 2 bases and J 3 bases, with 5 bases left between them. The V gene's germline CDR1 is SGHDT and CDR2 YYEEEE. The CDR3 covers 12 residues. The CDR3 reads CASSFSDYGYTF. CDR3 bases: TGTGCCAGCAGCTTTAGCGACTATGGCTACACCTTC.

This clone was seen more than once but under ten times. V usage is TRBV5-1 and J usage is TRBJ1-5, with 9 bases matching TRBD1. V trimming: 3 bases; J trimming: 4 bases; junction bases outside the gene matches: 2. CDR1 SGHRS and CDR2 YFSETQ come from the germline V gene. This CDR3 has 14 amino acids. The CDR3 reads CASSSGTGNQPQHF. In nucleotides, the CDR3 is TGCGCCAGCAGCTCCGGGACAGGGAATCAGCCCCAGCATTTT.

The chain couples TRBV2 to TRBJ1-6; TRBD1 agrees at 8 bases. CDR1 is SNHLY and CDR2 is FYNNEI in the germline V gene. Trimming removed 7 bases from V and 10 bases from J; junction bases left unmatched: 9. The CDR3 totals 14 residues. In DNA form, the CDR3 reads TGTGCCAGCATGGGGCAGGGGGCAGGGTCACCCCTCCACTTT. Protein: CASMGQGAGSPLHF.

The genes are TRBV10-2 and TRBJ2-2; 8 bases align to TRBD1. The CDR3 has 16 amino acids. From germline, CDR1 is WSHSY and CDR2 SAAADI. V shed 0 bases, J shed 7 bases, and the junction held 7 bases outside the gene matches. The CDR3 protein is CASSESGQVSGGELFF. The CDR3 nucleotides are TGCGCCAGCAGTGAGTCGGGACAGGTATCAGGCGGGGAGCTGTTTTTT.

This rearrangement joins TRBV28 to TRBJ2-3, with D perhaps TRBD1 (6 bases). The CDR3 contains 14 residues. Germline lookup yields CDR1 MDHEN and CDR2 SYDVKM. V dropped 7 bases and J dropped 4 bases, with 15 bases sitting between them. The CDR3 reads CASKPQGLADTQYF. In DNA, the CDR3 is TGTGCCAGCAAACCGCAGGGGCTGGCAGATACGCAGTATTTT.

The V gene is TRBV6-8, the J gene TRBJ1-5; D not certain. Between the trimmed V and J ends, which lost 5 bases and 7 bases, there was a span of 15 bases. The germline V gene encodes CDR1 MNHGY and CDR2 SAAAGT. This CDR3 contains 14 residues. CDR3 in amino acids: CASSRPNRSQPQHF. Written as DNA, the CDR3 is TGTGCCAGCAGTCGCCCAAACCGGAGCCAGCCCCAGCATTTT.

The rearrangement joins TRBV4-1 to TRBJ1-1, with TRBD1 as a possible D gene (5 bases). From germline, CDR1 is MGHRA and CDR2 YSYEKL. V lost 4 bases and J lost 4, with 16 bases in between. CDR3 length: 15 residues. CDR3: CASSPRPDTRTEAFF. CDR3 in DNA: TGCGCCAGCAGCCCCCGCCCGGACACACGCACTGAAGCTTTCTTT.

The V and J genes are TRBV5-4 and TRBJ2-2, with unresolved D. CDR3 size: 14 residues. Trimming removed 0 bases from V and 1 base from J, with 4 bases in between. Germline V gene data show CDR1 as SGHNT and CDR2 as YYREEE (reference sequence). This CDR3 reads CASSLELNTGELFF. In nucleotides, the CDR3 is TGTGCCAGCAGCTTGGAGCTGAACACCGGGGAGCTGTTTTTT.

Here the CDR3 reads CASSYSPLNYGYTF. CDR3 bases: TGTGCCAGCAGTTACTCCCCACTCAACTATGGCTACACCTTC. The chain has TRBV6-5 and TRBJ1-2; no firm D call. CDR3 length: 14 residues. Deletions cut 0 bases from V and 2 bases from J, with 7 bases between. CDR1 is MNHEY and CDR2 is SVGAGI in the germline V gene.

The chain carries TRBV7-9 and TRBJ2-5; D might be TRBD1 (6 bases). V was trimmed by 5 bases and J by 2 bases, leaving 15 bases between them. CDR1 SEHNR and CDR2 FQNEAQ come from the germline V gene (reference sequence). The CDR3 totals 15 residues. The chain's CDR3 is CASSPPRGKQETQYF. The CDR3 DNA reads TGTGCCAGCAGCCCCCCCAGGGGCAAACAAGAGACCCAGTACTTC.

The V gene is TRBV7-9, the J gene TRBJ2-5, with D tentatively TRBD2 (6 bases). The ends were cut back, 4 bases at V and 4 bases at J, with 13 bases in the middle. In germline, CDR1 is SEHNR, CDR2 FQNEAQ (reference sequence). This CDR3 is 14 amino acids long. The CDR3 spells CASSSLAGGETQYF. CDR3 sequence (DNA): TGTGCCAGCAGCTCCCTCGCCGGGGGAGAGACCCAGTACTTC.

The chain uses TRBV28 and TRBJ2-1; 11 bases are shared with TRBD2. This CDR3 has 16 amino acids. Trimming at V came to 4 bases and at J to 3 bases, leaving 5 bases not matched to a gene. The germline CDR1 and CDR2 sequences are MDHEN and SYDVKM. In nucleotides, the CDR3 is TGTGCCAGCAGTTCCCCCGGGACTAGCGGCTACAATGAGCAGTTCTTC. Translation: CASSSPGTSGYNEQFF.

Regarding this clone: This CDR3 is also generated by other DNA sequences in the sample. CDR3 sequence reads: CASSPGLAGGTDTQYF. In DNA, the CDR3 is TGCGCCAGCAGCCCGGGACTAGCGGGGGGCACAGATACGCAGTATTTT. The rearrangement uses TRBV5-1 and TRBJ2-3, with TRBD2 matching 14 bases. Germline assignment: CDR1 SGHRS and CDR2 YFSETQ. The CDR3 contains 16 residues. With 4 bases clipped from V and 1 base from J, the junction kept 2 bases outside the gene matches. Using reference TRBV5-1 and TRBJ2-3 for the parts outside the CDR3, the full variable domain is KAGVTQTPRYLIKTRGQQVTLSCSPISGHRSVSWYQQTPGQGLQFLFEYFSETQRNKGNFPGRFSGRQFSNSRSEMNVSTLELGDSALYLCASSPGLAGGTDTQYFGPGTRLTVL.

The chain is built from TRBV27 and TRBJ2-7, with 9 positions matching TRBD1. There are 17 residues in the CDR3. The trim removed 1 base at V and 9 bases at J, leaving 16 bases unmatched. Germline CDR1 MNHEY, CDR2 SMNVEV (reference sequence). This CDR3 reads CASSLLLPRTGAERQYF. DNA of the CDR3: TGTGCCAGCAGTTTATTATTACCTCGGACAGGGGCTGAGAGGCAGTACTTC.

V usage is TRBV30 and J usage is TRBJ2-3; 11 bases agree with TRBD2. V lost 4 bases, J lost 5 bases, and 11 bases stayed unmatched. CDR3 length: 16 residues. Germline V gene sequence: CDR1 GTSNPN, CDR2 SVGIG (reference sequence). The CDR3 reads CAWTPGLAGGVDTQYF. The CDR3 bases are TGTGCCTGGACCCCGGGGCTAGCGGGGGGAGTAGATACGCAGTATTTT.

The chain combines TRBV11-2 with TRBJ1-2; the D is unclear. CDR3 length: 15 residues. V shed 0 bases and J shed 4 bases, with 12 bases lying between them. Per germline, CDR1 SGHAT and CDR2 FQNNGV. The CDR3 bases are TGTGCCAGCAGCTTAGATCCAGGCAGCTTCTATGGCTACACCTTC. This gives the protein CASSLDPGSFYGYTF.

The CDR3 loop is CSAGQGGQPQHF. The CDR3 DNA sequence: TGCAGCGCTGGACAGGGGGGACAGCCCCAGCATTTT. The chain employs TRBV29-1 and TRBJ1-5; 10 bases fit TRBD1. V shed 7 bases and J 7 bases; nucleotides not matched to a gene: 4. This CDR3 comprises 12 residues. Germline V gene data show CDR1 as SQVTM and CDR2 as ANQGSEA.

The chain has TRBV5-1 and TRBJ2-1; no reliable D call. V gave up 1 base and J gave up 5 bases, with 13 bases separating them. The CDR3 contains 15 residues. Per germline, CDR1 SGHRS and CDR2 YFSETQ. The CDR3 DNA reads TGCGCCAGCAGCTTGACGGGTAGAAACCACAATGAGCAGTTCTTC. Protein sequence: CASSLTGRNHNEQFF.

The chain has TRBV28 and TRBJ2-4; D is unresolved. CDR3 length: 13 residues. V was shortened by 6 bases and J by 5 bases, with 11 bases between the two germline ends. Germline V gene data show CDR1 as MDHEN and CDR2 as SYDVKM. CDR3: CASSELRENIQYF. CDR3 DNA: TGTGCCAGCAGCGAACTCCGGGAAAACATTCAGTACTTC.

The chain links TRBV27 to TRBJ2-1; TRBD2 agrees at 8 bases. Trimming took 6 bases from V and 9 from J; bases not matched to a gene: 16. CDR3 length: 16 residues. Germline V gene sequence: CDR1 MNHEY, CDR2 SMNVEV (reference sequence). In DNA form, the CDR3 reads TGTGCCAGCAGGACCCCCGGGCGGGGGGCACCTGGTGAGCAGTTCTTC. The encoded protein is CASRTPGRGAPGEQFF.

The rearrangement links TRBV4-1 to TRBJ2-4; maybe TRBD1 (6 bases). Germline lookup yields CDR1 MGHRA and CDR2 YSYEKL. This CDR3 spans 15 amino acids. The ends were cut back, 0 bases at V and 6 bases at J, with 12 bases in the middle. The CDR3 DNA reads as TGCGCCAGCAGCCAAGATAAGGGGGATGGAAACATTCAGTACTTC. Protein: CASSQDKGDGNIQYF.

The chain is built from TRBV5-1 and TRBJ2-7; 10 bases fit TRBD2. The CDR3 extends over 15 amino acids. Germline V CDR1 and CDR2: SGHRS, YFSETQ. J gave up 3 bases and V 4 bases, and 7 bases lay outside the gene matches. CDR3 in amino acids: CASSAGLALDYEQYF. CDR3 DNA: TGCGCCAGCAGCGCGGGACTAGCGCTTGACTACGAGCAGTACTTC. Combining the CDR3 with reference TRBV5-1 and TRBJ2-7 gives the whole variable domain KAGVTQTPRYLIKTRGQQVTLSCSPISGHRSVSWYQQTPGQGLQFLFEYFSETQRNKGNFPGRFSGRQFSNSRSEMNVSTLELGDSALYLCASSAGLALDYEQYFGPGTRLTVT.

This chain uses TRBV4-1 with TRBJ2-4; the match to TRBD2 covers 7 bases. CDR1 and CDR2 (germline): MGHRA, YSYEKL. CDR3 length: 17 residues. V was pared by 3 bases and J by 1 base, with 9 bases of the junction left unmatched. CDR3 sequence: CASSQGGVFGAKNIQYF. CDR3 DNA: TGCGCCAGCAGCCAGGGGGGGGTATTCGGGGCCAAAAACATTCAGTACTTC.

On this clone itself: A junction boundary mismatches the germline segment, possibly from a read error. The V gene is TRBV5-1, the J gene TRBJ1-1; 7 nucleotides agree with TRBD1. The CDR3 extends over 16 amino acids. Germline V gene lookup returns CDR1 SGHRS and CDR2 YFSETQ. CDR3 loop: CANSSQPGTELTEAFF. CDR3 nucleotides: TGCGCCAACAGCTCTCAACCGGGGACAGAGCTCACTGAAGCTTTCTTT.

The genes are TRBV11-2 and TRBJ1-6; the match to TRBD1 covers 8 bases. This CDR3 is built from 15 residues. Germline V CDR1 and CDR2: SGHAT, FQNNGV. V shed 2 bases and J 9 bases; nucleotides not matched to a gene: 6. The CDR3 is CASSLRQGFGSPLHF. The CDR3 nucleotides read TGTGCCAGCAGCTTACGACAGGGGTTTGGTTCACCCCTCCACTTT. The entire variable domain, with the rest obtained from reference TRBV11-2 and TRBJ1-6, is as follows: EAGVAQSPRYKIIEKRQSVAFWCNPISGHATLYWYQQILGQGPKLLIQFQNNGVVDDSQLPKDRFSAERLKGVDSTLKIQPAKLEDSAVYLCASSLRQGFGSPLHFGNGTRLTVT.

This clone was picked up one time. This sequence joins TRBV9 and TRBJ1-4, with 8 bases that match TRBD1. The ends lost 3 bases at V and 7 bases at J; junction bases unmatched: 5. The CDR3 runs to 14 residues. Germline assignment: CDR1 SGDLS and CDR2 YYNGEE. CDR3 nucleotide sequence: TGTGCCAGCAGCGGGTCAGGGGGCCTTGAAAAACTGTTTTTT. It specifies CASSGSGGLEKLFF.

The rearrangement uses TRBV12-3 or TRBV12-4 and TRBJ1-5; TRBD1 is a possible D gene (6 bases). V lost 5 bases and J lost 5, with 10 bases in between. This CDR3 contains 13 residues. CDR3 region: CASSQGLHQPQHF. In nucleotides, the CDR3 is TGTGCCAGCAGTCAGGGGCTGCATCAGCCCCAGCATTTT.

The V and J genes are TRBV18 and TRBJ2-1; maybe TRBD2 (7 bases). Trimming cost V 6 bases and J 6 bases, with 12 bases left between them. The CDR3 is 13 residues long. The germline V gene encodes CDR1 KGHSH and CDR2 LQKENI. The CDR3 region is CASSPRGGNEQFF. CDR3 coding DNA: TGTGCCAGCTCTCCTAGGGGGGGCAATGAGCAGTTCTTC.

The rearrangement joins TRBV4-1 to TRBJ1-5; D may be TRBD1 (6 bases). The V end lost 0 bases, the J end lost 7 bases, and 16 bases lay between the germline ends. CDR1 is MGHRA and CDR2 is YSYEKL in the germline V gene. The CDR3 contains 16 residues. The CDR3 DNA is TGCGCCAGCAGCCAAGAGTTCGGACAGCCCTGGCAGCCCCAGCATTTT. It translates to CASSQEFGQPWQPQHF.